The text below deals with one T cell receptor beta chain. Its antigen is not known. The sample is drawn from a study of tumor-infiltrating lymphocytes in primary liver carcinoma. RNA and DNA were co-extracted from roughly 20-30 mg of unsorted bulk tissue. Primary liver carcinoma in the patients was surgically resected. Chronic HBV infection affected patients, none of whom had received treatment. Constant-region priming of about 520 ng total RNA yielded TCR beta cDNA. Amplification in three nested multiplex PCR rounds with slightly modified ARM-PCR gave rise to TCR beta libraries. The first two PCR rounds used TRBV1-TRBV30 forward primers with a C-beta reverse primer, roughly 10 cycles each. MiXCR, applied by TCRdb to the multiplex PCR reads, yields one record per CDR3 protein. The repertoire consists of 95,000 to 150,000 distinct CDR3 sequences, with 55% to 75% occurring once and the leading ten covering less than 10%.

Trimming took 6 bases from V and 6 from J, leaving 19 bases between them. The CDR3 totals 15 residues. Broader study findings: It was in tumors, not blood, that the top-250-clone fraction was significantly higher (p = 0.039). Only about 7.5-24% of top clones appeared in all five tumor regions.

Material for sequencing was liver tumor tissue from sampling region 3. Regarding subset: tumor region T3, left-lateral pole. The receptor comes from a woman aged 55-75 years with primary liver carcinoma and hepatitis B virus infection. V gene TRBV12-3 or TRBV12-4 combines with J gene TRBJ2-3; no clear D. The CDR3 region has the DNA TGTGCCAGCAGCCTAAGGGCCAGGAACACGGATACGCAGTATTTT. Its translation is CASSLRARNTDTQYF.